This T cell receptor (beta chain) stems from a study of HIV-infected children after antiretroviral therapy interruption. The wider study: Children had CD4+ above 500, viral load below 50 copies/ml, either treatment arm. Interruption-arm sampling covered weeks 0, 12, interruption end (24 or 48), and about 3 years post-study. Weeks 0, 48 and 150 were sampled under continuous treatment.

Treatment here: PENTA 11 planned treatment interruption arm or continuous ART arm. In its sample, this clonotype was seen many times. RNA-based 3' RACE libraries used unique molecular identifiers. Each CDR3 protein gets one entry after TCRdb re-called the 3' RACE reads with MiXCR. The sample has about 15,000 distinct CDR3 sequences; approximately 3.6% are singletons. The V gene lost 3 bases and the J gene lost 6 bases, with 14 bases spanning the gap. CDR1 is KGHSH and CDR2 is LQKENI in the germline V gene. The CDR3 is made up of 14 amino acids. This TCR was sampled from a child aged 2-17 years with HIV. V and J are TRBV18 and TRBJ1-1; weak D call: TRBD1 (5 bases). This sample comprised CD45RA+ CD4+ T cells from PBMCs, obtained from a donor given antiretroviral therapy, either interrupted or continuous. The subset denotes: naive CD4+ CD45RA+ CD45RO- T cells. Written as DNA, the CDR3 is TGTGCCAGCTCACCGATTCCAGGGATATCTGAAGCTTTCTTT. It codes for CASSPIPGISEAFF.